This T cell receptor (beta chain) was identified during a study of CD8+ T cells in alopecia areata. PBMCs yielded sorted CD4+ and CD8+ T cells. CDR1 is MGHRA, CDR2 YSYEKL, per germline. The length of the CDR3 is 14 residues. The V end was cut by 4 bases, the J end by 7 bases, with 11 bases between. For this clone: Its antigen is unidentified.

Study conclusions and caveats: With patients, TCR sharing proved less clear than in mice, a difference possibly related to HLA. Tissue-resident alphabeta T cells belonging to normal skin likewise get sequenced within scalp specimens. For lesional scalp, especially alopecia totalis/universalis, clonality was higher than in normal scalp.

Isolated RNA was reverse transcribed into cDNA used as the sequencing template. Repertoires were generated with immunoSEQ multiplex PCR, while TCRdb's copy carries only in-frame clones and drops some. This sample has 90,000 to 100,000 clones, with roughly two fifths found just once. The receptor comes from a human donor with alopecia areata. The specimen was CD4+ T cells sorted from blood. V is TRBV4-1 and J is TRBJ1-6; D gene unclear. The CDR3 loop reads CASSPTGNNSPLHF. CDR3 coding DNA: TGCGCCAGCAGCCCGACGGGAAACAATTCACCCCTCCACTTT.